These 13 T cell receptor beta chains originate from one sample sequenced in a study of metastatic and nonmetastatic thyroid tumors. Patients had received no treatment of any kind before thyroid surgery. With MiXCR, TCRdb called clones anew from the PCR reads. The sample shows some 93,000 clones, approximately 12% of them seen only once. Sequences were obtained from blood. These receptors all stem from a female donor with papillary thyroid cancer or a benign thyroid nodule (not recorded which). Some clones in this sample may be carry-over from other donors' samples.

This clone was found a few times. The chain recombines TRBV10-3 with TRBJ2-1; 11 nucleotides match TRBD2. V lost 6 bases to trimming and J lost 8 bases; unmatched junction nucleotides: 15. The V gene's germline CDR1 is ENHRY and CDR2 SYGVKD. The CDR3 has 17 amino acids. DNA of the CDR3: TGTGCCATCAGGGAGGACCCACTAGCGGGAGTTAGATATGAGCAGTTCTTC. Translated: CAIREDPLAGVRYEQFF.

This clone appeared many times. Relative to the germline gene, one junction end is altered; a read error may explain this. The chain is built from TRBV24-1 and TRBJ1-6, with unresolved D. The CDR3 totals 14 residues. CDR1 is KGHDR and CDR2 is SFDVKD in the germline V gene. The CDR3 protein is CAASPGGHNSPLHF. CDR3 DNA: TGTGCCGCCAGTCCCGGAGGCCATAATTCACCCCTCCACTTT.

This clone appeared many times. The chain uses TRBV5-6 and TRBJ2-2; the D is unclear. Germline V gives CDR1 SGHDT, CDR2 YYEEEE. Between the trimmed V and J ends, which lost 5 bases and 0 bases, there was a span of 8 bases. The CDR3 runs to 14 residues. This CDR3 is CASSQLANTGELFF. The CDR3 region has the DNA TGTGCCAGCAGTCAGCTCGCGAACACCGGGGAGCTGTTTTTT.

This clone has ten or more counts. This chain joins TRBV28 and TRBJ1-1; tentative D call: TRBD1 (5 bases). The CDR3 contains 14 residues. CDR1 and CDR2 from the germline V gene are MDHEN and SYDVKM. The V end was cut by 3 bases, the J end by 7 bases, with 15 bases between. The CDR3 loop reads CASSLYTGHFEAFF. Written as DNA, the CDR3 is TGTGCCAGCAGTTTGTATACAGGACATTTTGAAGCTTTCTTT.

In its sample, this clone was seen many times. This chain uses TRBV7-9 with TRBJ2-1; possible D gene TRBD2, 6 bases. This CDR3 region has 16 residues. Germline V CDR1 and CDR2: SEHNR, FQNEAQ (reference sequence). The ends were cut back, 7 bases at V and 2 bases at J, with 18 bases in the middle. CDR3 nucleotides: TGTGCCAGCATCCCGTGGGAGGAGGTAACCTACAATGAGCAGTTCTTC. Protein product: CASIPWEEVTYNEQFF. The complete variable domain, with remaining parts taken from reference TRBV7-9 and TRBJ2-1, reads DTGVSQNPRHKITKRGQNVTFRCDPISEHNRLYWYRQTLGQGPEFLTYFQNEAQLEKSRLLSDRFSAERPKGSFSTLEIQRTEQGDSAMYLCASIPWEEVTYNEQFFGPGTRLTVL.

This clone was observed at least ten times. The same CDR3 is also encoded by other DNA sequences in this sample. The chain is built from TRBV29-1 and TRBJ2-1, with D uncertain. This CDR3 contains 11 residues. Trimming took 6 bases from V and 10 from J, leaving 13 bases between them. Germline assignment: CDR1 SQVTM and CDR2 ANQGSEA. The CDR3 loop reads CSVITAREQFF. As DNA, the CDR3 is TGCAGCGTAATTACTGCCCGGGAGCAGTTCTTC.

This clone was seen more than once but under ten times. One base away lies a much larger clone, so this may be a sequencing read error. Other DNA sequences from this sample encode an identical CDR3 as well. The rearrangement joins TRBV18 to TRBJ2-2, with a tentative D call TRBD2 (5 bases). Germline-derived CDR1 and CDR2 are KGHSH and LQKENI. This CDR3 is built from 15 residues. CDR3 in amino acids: CASSKNTFNTGELFF. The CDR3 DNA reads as TGTGCCAGCTCAAAGAACACTTTTAACACCGGGGAGCTGTTTTTC. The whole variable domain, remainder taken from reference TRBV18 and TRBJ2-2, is NAGVMQNPRHLVRRRGQEARLRCSPMKGHSHVYWYRQLPEEGLKFMVYLQKENIIDESGMPKERFSAEFPKEGPSILRIQQVVRGDSAAYFCASSKNTFNTGELFFGEGSRLTVL.

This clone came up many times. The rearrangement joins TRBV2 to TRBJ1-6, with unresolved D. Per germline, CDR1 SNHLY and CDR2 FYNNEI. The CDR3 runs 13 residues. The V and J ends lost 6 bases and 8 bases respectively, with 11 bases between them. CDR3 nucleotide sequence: TGTGCCAGCAGCGTCCAGGCCTATTCACCCCTCCACTTT. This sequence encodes CASSVQAYSPLHF.

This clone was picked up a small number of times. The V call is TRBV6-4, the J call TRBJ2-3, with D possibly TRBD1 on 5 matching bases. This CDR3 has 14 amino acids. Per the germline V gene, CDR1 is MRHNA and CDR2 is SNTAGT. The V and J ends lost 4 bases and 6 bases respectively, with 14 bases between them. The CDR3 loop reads CASSAKGEGDTQYF. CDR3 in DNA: TGTGCCAGCAGTGCTAAAGGGGAAGGGGATACGCAGTATTTT.

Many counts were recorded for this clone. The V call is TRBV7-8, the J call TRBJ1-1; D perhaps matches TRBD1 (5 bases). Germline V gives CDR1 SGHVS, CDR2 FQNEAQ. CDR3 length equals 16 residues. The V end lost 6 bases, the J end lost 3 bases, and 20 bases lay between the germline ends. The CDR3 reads CASRRETWGKDTEAFF. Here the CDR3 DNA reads TGTGCCAGCAGAAGAGAGACTTGGGGCAAAGACACTGAAGCTTTCTTT.

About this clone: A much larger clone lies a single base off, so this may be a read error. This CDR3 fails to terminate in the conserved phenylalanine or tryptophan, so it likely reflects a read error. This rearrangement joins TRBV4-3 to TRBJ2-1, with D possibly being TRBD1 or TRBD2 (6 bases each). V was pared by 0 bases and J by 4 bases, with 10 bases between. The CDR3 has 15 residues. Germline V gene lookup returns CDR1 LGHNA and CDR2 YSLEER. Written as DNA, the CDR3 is TGCGCCAGCAGCCAAGAACGGGGGCTTTACAATGAGCAGTTCCTC. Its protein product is CASSQERGLYNEQFL.

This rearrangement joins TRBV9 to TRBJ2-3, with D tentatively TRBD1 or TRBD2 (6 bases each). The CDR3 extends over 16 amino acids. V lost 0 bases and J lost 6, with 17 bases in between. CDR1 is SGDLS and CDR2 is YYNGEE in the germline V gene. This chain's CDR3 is CASSVVGGAGFDTQYF. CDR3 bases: TGTGCCAGCAGCGTAGTGGGGGGCGCCGGTTTCGATACGCAGTATTTT.

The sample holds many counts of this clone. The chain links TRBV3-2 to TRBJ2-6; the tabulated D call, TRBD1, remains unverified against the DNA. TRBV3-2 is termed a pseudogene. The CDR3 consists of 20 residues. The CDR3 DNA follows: TGTGCCAGCAGCCGAGCCTCACCGGGACAGGCAAACTCTGGGGCCAACGTCCTGACTTTC. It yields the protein CASSRASPGQANSGANVLTF.